The subject of this entry is one TCR beta chain. This entry comes from a study of CD8 T cells in Susac syndrome. With random hexamers, roughly 0.45 to 1 ug RNA was reverse transcribed. TCRdb reanalysed the immunoSEQ multiplex PCR reads using MiXCR and keeps one entry per CDR3 protein. The table has 350,000 to 550,000 distinct CDR3 sequences, more than 70% seen once; the top ten hold 0.09% to 0.15%. The sequence came from a human donor with multiple sclerosis. The sample comprised CD8+ T cells from PBMCs.

CDR3 residues: CSARGERERSYNEQFF. The CDR3 nucleotides read TGCAGTGCTAGGGGGGAGCGGGAGCGTTCCTACAATGAGCAGTTCTTC. This rearrangement joins TRBV20-1 to TRBJ2-1; 8 positions agree with TRBD2. Germline CDR1 DFQATT, CDR2 SNEGSKA (reference sequence). V lost 3 bases to trimming and J lost 1 base; unmatched junction nucleotides: 8. This CDR3 region has 16 residues.